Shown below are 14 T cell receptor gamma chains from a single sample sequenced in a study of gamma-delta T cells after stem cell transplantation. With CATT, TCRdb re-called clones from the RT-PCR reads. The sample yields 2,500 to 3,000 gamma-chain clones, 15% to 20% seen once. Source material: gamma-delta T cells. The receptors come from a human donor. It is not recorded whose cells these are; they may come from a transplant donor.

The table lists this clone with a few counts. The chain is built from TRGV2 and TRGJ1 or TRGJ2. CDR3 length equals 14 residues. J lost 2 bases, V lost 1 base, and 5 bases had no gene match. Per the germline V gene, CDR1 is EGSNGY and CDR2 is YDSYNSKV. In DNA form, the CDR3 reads TGTGCCACCTGGGACGGAACCTATTATTATAAGAAACTCTTT. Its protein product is CATWDGTYYYKKLF.

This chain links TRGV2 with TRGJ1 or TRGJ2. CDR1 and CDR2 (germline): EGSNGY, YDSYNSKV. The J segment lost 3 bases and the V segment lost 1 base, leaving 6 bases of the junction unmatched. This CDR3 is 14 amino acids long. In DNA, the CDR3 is TGTGCCACCTGGGACGGTGACCCTTATTATAAGAAACTCTTT. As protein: CATWDGDPYYKKLF.

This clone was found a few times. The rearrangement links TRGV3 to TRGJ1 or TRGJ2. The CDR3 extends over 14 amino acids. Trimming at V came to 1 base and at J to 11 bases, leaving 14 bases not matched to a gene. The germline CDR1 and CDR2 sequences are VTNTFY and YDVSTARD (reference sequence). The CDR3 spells CATWDSPPRVQKLF. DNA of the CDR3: TGTGCCACCTGGGACAGCCCCCCTCGTGTCCAGAAACTCTTT.

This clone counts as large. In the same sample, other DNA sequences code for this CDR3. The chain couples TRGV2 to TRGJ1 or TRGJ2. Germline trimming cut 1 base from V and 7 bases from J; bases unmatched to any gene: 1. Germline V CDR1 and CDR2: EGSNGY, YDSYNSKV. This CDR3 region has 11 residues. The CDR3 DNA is TGTGCCACCTGGGACGGATATAAGAAACTCTTT. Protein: CATWDGYKKLF.

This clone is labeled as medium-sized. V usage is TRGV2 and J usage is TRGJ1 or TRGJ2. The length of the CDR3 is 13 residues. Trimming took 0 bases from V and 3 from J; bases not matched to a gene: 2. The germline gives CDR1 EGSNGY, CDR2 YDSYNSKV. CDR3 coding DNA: TGTGCCACCTGGGACGGGATTTATTATAAGAAACTCTTT. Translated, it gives CATWDGIYYKKLF.

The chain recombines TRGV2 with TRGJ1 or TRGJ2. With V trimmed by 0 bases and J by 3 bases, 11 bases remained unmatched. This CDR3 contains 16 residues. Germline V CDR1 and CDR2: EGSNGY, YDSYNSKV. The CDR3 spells CATWDGPPGVYYKKLF. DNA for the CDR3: TGTGCCACCTGGGACGGGCCCCCTGGGGTTTATTATAAGAAACTCTTT.

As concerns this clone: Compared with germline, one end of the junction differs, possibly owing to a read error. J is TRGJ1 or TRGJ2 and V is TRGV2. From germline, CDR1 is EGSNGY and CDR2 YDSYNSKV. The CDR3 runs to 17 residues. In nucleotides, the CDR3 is TGTGCCACCTGGGACGGCCCAAATGTAGTATTTCATTATAAGGAACTCTTT. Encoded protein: CATWDGPNVVFHYKELF.

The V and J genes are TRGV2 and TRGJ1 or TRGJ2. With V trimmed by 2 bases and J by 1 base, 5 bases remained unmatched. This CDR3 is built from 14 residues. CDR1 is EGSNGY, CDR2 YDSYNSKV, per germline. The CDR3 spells CATWDAKNYYKKLF. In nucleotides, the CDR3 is TGTGCCACCTGGGACGCAAAAAATTATTATAAGAAACTCTTT.

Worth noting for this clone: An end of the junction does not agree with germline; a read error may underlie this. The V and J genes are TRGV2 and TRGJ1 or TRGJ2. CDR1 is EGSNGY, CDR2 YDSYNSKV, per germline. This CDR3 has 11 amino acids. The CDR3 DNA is TGTGCCGCCTGGGAGCGATATAAGAAACTCTTT. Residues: CAAWERYKKLF.

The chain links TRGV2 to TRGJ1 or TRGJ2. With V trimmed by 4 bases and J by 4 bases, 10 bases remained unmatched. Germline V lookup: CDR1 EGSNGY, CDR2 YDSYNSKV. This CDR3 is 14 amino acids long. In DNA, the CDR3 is TGTGCCACCTGGGATACCGCGGGGTATTATAAGAAACTCTTT. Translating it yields CATWDTAGYYKKLF.

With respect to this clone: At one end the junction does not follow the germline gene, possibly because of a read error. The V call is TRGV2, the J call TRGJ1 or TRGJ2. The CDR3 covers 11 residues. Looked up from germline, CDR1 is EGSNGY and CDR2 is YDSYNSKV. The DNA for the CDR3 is TGTGCCACCTGGTACGGGCGAGGGAAACTCTTT. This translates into CATWYGRGKLF.

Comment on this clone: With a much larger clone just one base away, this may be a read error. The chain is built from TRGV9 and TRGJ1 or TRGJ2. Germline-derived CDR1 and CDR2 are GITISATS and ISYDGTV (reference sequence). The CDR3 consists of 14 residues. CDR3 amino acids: CALWEVQGNYKKVF. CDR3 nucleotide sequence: TGTGCCTTGTGGGAGGTGCAAGGTAATTATAAGAAAGTCTTT.

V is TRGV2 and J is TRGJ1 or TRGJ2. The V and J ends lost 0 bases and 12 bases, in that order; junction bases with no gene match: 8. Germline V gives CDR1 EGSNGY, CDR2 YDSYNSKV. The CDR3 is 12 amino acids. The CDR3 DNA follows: TGTGCCACCTGGGACGGGCCGTCGGGGAAACTCTTT. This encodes CATWDGPSGKLF.

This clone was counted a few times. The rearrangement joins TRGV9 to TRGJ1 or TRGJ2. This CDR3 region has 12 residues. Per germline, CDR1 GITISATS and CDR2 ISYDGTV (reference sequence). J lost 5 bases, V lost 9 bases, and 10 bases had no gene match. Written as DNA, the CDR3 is TGTGCCTTGCCGAGCGGAAATTATAAGAAACTCTTT. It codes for CALPSGNYKKLF.